A selection of T cell receptor beta chains follows, all from one sample in a study of cytomegalovirus exposure and HLA in healthy donors. Clones were sequenced by immunoSEQ multiplex PCR, and TCRdb holds only the in-frame ones, with some missing. The sample consists of 99,000 or so clones, around 63% of them appearing once. Sequences were obtained from PBMCs. The origin of the receptors is a young man in good health and CMV-seronegative. CDR3s include the opening cysteine and the closing phenylalanine or tryptophan. A D gene is named only where the DNA matches it firmly. Clone size is given for some rows only: seen once, a few or many times, or a class if the clone is expanded.

j_call d_call v_call clone_size cdr3_length cdr3_nt cdr3_aa
TRBJ1-6 NA TRBV6-5 NA 16 TGTGCCAGCAGTTACTCCGGGGAGTCCTATAATTCACCCCTCCACTTT CASSYSGESYNSPLHF
TRBJ2-3 NA TRBV29-1 NA 13 TGCAGCGTTGAATATCTCGGGACAGATACGCAGTATTTT CSVEYLGTDTQYF
TRBJ2-5 NA TRBV6-6 NA 13 TGTGCCAGCAGTTACCAGGTGGTAGAGACCCAGTACTTC CASSYQVVETQYF
TRBJ2-5 NA TRBV29-1 NA 14 TGCAGCGTTGAAGATCCTGGTAGTCGAGAGACCCAGTACTTC CSVEDPGSRETQYF
TRBJ2-1 TRBD1 TRBV10-3 few 15 TGTGCCATCAGTGAAAGACAGGGGCGCTACAATGAGCAGTTCTTC CAISERQGRYNEQFF
TRBJ1-1 NA TRBV5-4 NA 14 TGTGCCAGCAGCTCCGGGGGAGGCTCCTTTGAAGCTTTCTTT CASSSGGGSFEAFF
TRBJ1-1 TRBD1 TRBV10-3 NA 14 TGTGCCATCAGTGGGACAGGGATTGAGACTGAAGCTTTCTTT CAISGTGIETEAFF
TRBJ2-7 TRBD2 TRBV29-1 few 16 TGCAGCGTTGAAGGGCCAGCTAGCGGGAGTCTCAACGAGCAGTACTTC CSVEGPASGSLNEQYF
TRBJ1-1 TRBD1 TRBV18 NA 13 TGTGCCAGCCGTGTAGACAGGGGCACTGAAGCTTTCTTT CASRVDRGTEAFF
TRBJ2-7 TRBD1 TRBV6-6 NA 15 TGTGCCAGCAGTTTCACCGGGACAGCAACCTACGAGCAGTACTTC CASSFTGTATYEQYF
TRBJ2-2 TRBD1 TRBV9 NA 16 TGTGCCAGCAGCGTACGAGGGACAGGGGCTTACGGGGAGCTGTTTTTT CASSVRGTGAYGELFF